This T cell receptor beta chain was profiled in a study of blood T cell repertoires in COVID-19. Study-wide context: Material from acute and convalescent COVID-19 was sourced from the United States, Italy and Spain. T cells, B-cell-depleted T cells, or PBMCs provided the cDNA or gDNA that served as material.

As handled by the study authors: From reference gene primer amplification, estimates of nucleated cell counts were derived. Profiling relied on immunoSEQ multiplex PCR, and the TCRdb table lists in-frame clones only, not all of them. V and J calls and clone size are as listed in that table; D and trimming were resolved from the DNA. The table has approximately 200,000 clones, more than 75% seen once; the top ten hold 1.5% to 2%. Germline loops: CDR1 ENHRY, CDR2 SYGVKD. The CDR3 is 16 residues long. J was trimmed by 4 bases and V by 0 bases; bases with no gene match: 5. The TCR sequence derives from a man aged 35 to 55 with active or convalescent COVID-19. V and J are TRBV10-3 and TRBJ2-3; TRBD2 matches at 9 bases. Sequenced sample: peripheral blood. CDR3 coding DNA: TGTGCCATCAGTGAGTCGGTAGCGGGAGCCCCAGATACGCAGTATTTT. It translates to CAISESVAGAPDTQYF.